The T cell receptor (beta chain) under discussion was sequenced for a study of long-term antiretroviral therapy in people with HIV. All participants with HIV were treated in the United States. Every specimen provided about 1-10 million cryopreserved PBMC before DNA extraction took place. Trimming removed 2 bases at V and 12 bases at J, with 17 bases between. The CDR3 has 13 amino acids. Germline loops: CDR1 MNHEY, CDR2 SMNVEV (reference sequence). Points from the study as a whole: ART adherence, viral resistance and therapy changes went undocumented.

Assay version v3.0 of immunoSEQ was used, and it was run at survey level. Here immunoSEQ multiplex PCR was the method, and the copy in TCRdb shows in-frame clones only, minus some. Found here are around 31,000 clones, roughly 85% of them singletons; the top ten hold around 3.7%. In the case of this clone: The target antigen is unknown.

The sequencing here drew on unsorted PBMCs, taken 0.8 years before starting antiretroviral therapy. This chain joins TRBV27 and TRBJ2-7; the D is unclear. This clonotype was obtained from a man younger than 30 with HIV. The CDR3 spells CASSLLPVRSWYF. The CDR3 nucleotides read TGTGCCAGCAGTTTACTCCCCGTCCGGAGTTGGTACTTC.